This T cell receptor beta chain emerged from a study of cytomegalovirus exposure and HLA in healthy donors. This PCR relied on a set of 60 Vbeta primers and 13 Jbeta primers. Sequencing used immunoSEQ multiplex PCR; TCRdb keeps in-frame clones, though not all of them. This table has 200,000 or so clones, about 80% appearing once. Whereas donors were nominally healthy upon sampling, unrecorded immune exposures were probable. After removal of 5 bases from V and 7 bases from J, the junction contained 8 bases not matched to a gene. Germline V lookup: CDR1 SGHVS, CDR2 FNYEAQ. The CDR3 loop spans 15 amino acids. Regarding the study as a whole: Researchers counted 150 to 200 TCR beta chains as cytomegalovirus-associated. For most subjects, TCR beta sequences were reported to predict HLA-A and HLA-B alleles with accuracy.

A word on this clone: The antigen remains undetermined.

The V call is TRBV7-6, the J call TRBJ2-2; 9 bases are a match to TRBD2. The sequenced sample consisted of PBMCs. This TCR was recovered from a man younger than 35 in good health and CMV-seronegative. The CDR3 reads CASSGQREEDGELFF. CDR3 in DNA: TGTGCCAGCAGCGGCCAGCGGGAGGAGGACGGGGAGCTGTTTTTT. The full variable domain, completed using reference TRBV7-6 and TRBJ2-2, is GAGVSQSPRYKVTKRGQDVALRCDPISGHVSLYWYRQALGQGPEFLTYFNYEAQQDKSGLPNDRFSAERPEGSISTLTIQRTEQRDSAMYRCASSGQREEDGELFFGEGSRLTVL.